Each of the 32 T cell receptor beta chains below was sequenced from the same sample in a study of shared clonotypes between healthy human individuals. Method: immunoSEQ multiplex PCR; TCRdb's copy keeps in-frame clones and lacks some. The data show 1,100,000 or so clones, with more than 75% seen just once and about 0.52% held by the top ten. Sequencing used memory CD4+ T cells from PBMCs. Subset specified: CD45RA-negative fraction. Receptor source: a man in his late teens or twenties in good health. Some clones in this sample may be carry-over from other donors' samples.

The V gene is TRBV11-2, the J gene TRBJ1-3; D is unresolved. Germline V CDR1 and CDR2: SGHAT, FQNNGV. The length of the CDR3 is 13 residues. The V gene lost 5 bases and the J gene lost 6 bases, with 11 bases spanning the gap. The CDR3: CASSIVAANTIYF. The CDR3 nucleotides are TGTGCCAGCAGCATAGTCGCTGCAAACACCATATATTTT.

At least ten counts were recorded for this clone. This chain uses TRBV5-5 with TRBJ1-2; TRBD1 is a possible D gene (6 bases). This CDR3 comprises 15 residues. CDR1 SGHKS and CDR2 YYEKEE come from the germline V gene (reference sequence). The V end lost 3 bases, the J end lost 4 bases, and 16 bases lay between the germline ends. This CDR3 reads CASSSSGTQAYGYTF. The CDR3 DNA is TGTGCCAGCAGCTCTTCGGGGACACAAGCCTATGGCTACACCTTC.

The chain carries TRBV5-1 and TRBJ1-2; the D is unclear. V dropped 0 bases and J dropped 0 bases, with 6 bases sitting between them. This CDR3 spans 14 amino acids. CDR1 SGHRS and CDR2 YFSETQ come from the germline V gene. This chain's CDR3 is CASSLETANYGYTF. CDR3 bases: TGCGCCAGCAGCTTGGAGACCGCTAACTATGGCTACACCTTC.

In its sample, this clone was seen a few times. The chain has TRBV6-4 and TRBJ2-1, with D possibly matching TRBD2 (5 bases). The V end was cut by 2 bases, the J end by 3 bases, with 11 bases between. CDR3 size: 15 residues. Per the germline V gene, CDR1 is MRHNA and CDR2 is SNTAGT. CDR3 nucleotide sequence: TGTGCCAGCAGTGACGAGGGATCAAGCTACAATGAGCAGTTCTTC. Amino acids: CASSDEGSSYNEQFF.

CDR3 sequence (DNA): TGTGCCAGCTCACCACCGTCCACAGGGGGGGAAAAACTGTTTTTT. Amino acid sequence: CASSPPSTGGEKLFF. This chain uses TRBV18 with TRBJ1-4, with 8 bases identical to TRBD1. Germline V gene sequence: CDR1 KGHSH, CDR2 LQKENI. Trimming removed 0 bases from V and 8 bases from J; junction bases left unmatched: 5. The CDR3 loop spans 15 amino acids.

Details on this clone: Distinct nucleotide sequences in the sample also encode this CDR3. The V and J genes are TRBV28 and TRBJ2-1; D not resolved. This CDR3 region has 11 residues. Trimming pared 4 bases from V and 7 bases from J, leaving 5 bases between. From germline, CDR1 is MDHEN and CDR2 SYDVKM. CDR3 bases: TGTGCCAGCAGTTCAAGGAATGAGCAGTTCTTC. As protein: CASSSRNEQFF.

The chain links TRBV5-1 to TRBJ2-3, with TRBD1 matching 10 bases. Germline CDR1 SGHRS, CDR2 YFSETQ. The junction had 8 bases not matched to a gene; V was cut back by 4 bases and J by 6 bases. This CDR3 spans 15 amino acids. The CDR3 DNA reads as TGCGCCAGCAGCGTAGGGGACAGGGGCTCGGATACGCAGTATTTT. It translates to CASSVGDRGSDTQYF.

This clone was counted a few times. This rearrangement joins TRBV5-1 to TRBJ2-1; D might be TRBD2 (7 bases). The CDR3 is 16 amino acids. The germline V gene has CDR1 SGHRS and CDR2 YFSETQ. V dropped 4 bases and J dropped 3 bases, with 17 bases sitting between them. CDR3 sequence: CASSPEGGAYYNEQFF. CDR3 bases: TGCGCCAGCAGCCCGGAAGGGGGGGCGTACTACAATGAGCAGTTCTTC.

This chain connects TRBV19 to TRBJ2-5, with 10 bases that match TRBD1. J gave up 7 bases and V 7 bases, and 6 bases lay outside the gene matches. Per germline, CDR1 LNHDA and CDR2 SQIVND (reference sequence). This CDR3 contains 13 residues. CDR3 DNA: TGTGCCAGTAAGGACAGGGGGTCGGGGACCCAGTACTTC. Residues: CASKDRGSGTQYF.

Points on this clone: A much more abundant neighbour one base away suggests this may be a read error. Other DNA sequences in this sample translate to the same CDR3. V is TRBV29-1 and J is TRBJ2-3; 9 bases fit TRBD2. Germline assignment: CDR1 SQVTM and CDR2 ANQGSEA. This CDR3 has 14 residues. V shed 1 base and J 4 bases; nucleotides not matched to a gene: 3. The CDR3 region is CSVEGGRGADTQYF. The DNA of the CDR3 is TGCAGCGTTGAAGGCGGGAGGGGCGCAGATACGCAGTATTTT.

This clone was seen a few times. V gene TRBV6-6 combines with J gene TRBJ1-1; D is possibly TRBD1 (5 bases). Trimming pared 7 bases from V and 5 bases from J, leaving 23 bases between. The CDR3 is 16 residues long. CDR1 is MNHNY and CDR2 is SVGAGI in the germline V gene (reference sequence). CDR3 sequence reads: CASTYTQAGTKTEAFF. The CDR3 coding sequence is TGTGCCAGCACCTACACCCAAGCCGGGACTAAAACTGAAGCTTTCTTT.

The V gene is TRBV5-5, the J gene TRBJ1-2, with no clear D. Trimming pared 0 bases from V and 3 bases from J, leaving 9 bases between. Germline assignment: CDR1 SGHKS and CDR2 YYEKEE (reference sequence). The CDR3 has 14 amino acids. The CDR3 DNA reads TGTGCCAGCAGCTTGGCCTCAACGGACTATGGCTACACCTTC. It yields the protein CASSLASTDYGYTF.

This sequence joins TRBV28 and TRBJ1-1; D is undetermined. V lost 6 bases to trimming and J lost 10 bases, with 24 bases between them. CDR3 size: 15 residues. The germline V gene encodes CDR1 MDHEN and CDR2 SYDVKM. As DNA, the CDR3 is TGTGCCAGCAGCCAGGCTATACGAGAAGGGAGGAGAGCTTTCTTT. Protein product: CASSQAIREGRRAFF.

The rearrangement links TRBV5-1 to TRBJ2-1; TRBD2 agrees at 8 bases. After removal of 1 base from V and 3 bases from J, the junction contained 3 bases not matched to a gene. CDR1 and CDR2 (germline): SGHRS, YFSETQ. The CDR3 covers 15 residues. DNA for the CDR3: TGCGCCAGCAGCTTGTTTAGCGGGAACTACAATGAGCAGTTCTTC. Translation: CASSLFSGNYNEQFF.

V usage is TRBV5-1 and J usage is TRBJ1-2; the D gene is possibly TRBD1 (5 bases). Trimming stripped 9 bases from V and 3 bases from J, with 12 bases between. The V gene's germline CDR1 is SGHRS and CDR2 YFSETQ. The CDR3 is 12 residues long. In DNA form, the CDR3 reads TGCGCCACCCGGGACGGTGACTATGGCTACACCTTC. This codes for CATRDGDYGYTF. The entire variable domain, with the rest obtained from reference TRBV5-1 and TRBJ1-2, is as follows: KAGVTQTPRYLIKTRGQQVTLSCSPISGHRSVSWYQQTPGQGLQFLFEYFSETQRNKGNFPGRFSGRQFSNSRSEMNVSTLELGDSALYLCATRDGDYGYTFGSGTRLTVV.

This clone was recorded a few times. The chain recombines TRBV10-1 with TRBJ1-2; no clear D. Trimming cost V 4 bases and J 8 bases, with 14 bases left between them. CDR3 length: 13 residues. Germline CDR1 and CDR2: WNHNN and SYGVQD (reference sequence). The DNA for the CDR3 is TGCGCCAGCAGTGCTGCTTTGACTAGCGGCTACACCTTC. Its protein is CASSAALTSGYTF.

The V call is TRBV9, the J call TRBJ2-3, with 7 nucleotides matching TRBD2. Germline-derived CDR1 and CDR2 are SGDLS and YYNGEE. This CDR3 is 14 amino acids long. The trim removed 4 bases at V and 6 bases at J, leaving 8 bases unmatched. The DNA of the CDR3 is TGTGCCAGCAGCCCTACGGGAGGAGCCGATACGCAGTATTTT. Translating gives CASSPTGGADTQYF.

This chain links TRBV5-1 with TRBJ2-7; D possibly matches TRBD1 or TRBD2 (5 bases each). The germline CDR1 and CDR2 sequences are SGHRS and YFSETQ. Trimming took 3 bases from V and 3 from J, leaving 13 bases between them. This CDR3 comprises 14 residues. DNA of the CDR3: TGCGCCAGCAGCTCCGAGGGTGGGGGCTACGAGCAGTACTTC. Protein sequence: CASSSEGGGYEQYF. Variable domain in full (rest from reference TRBV5-1 and TRBJ2-7): KAGVTQTPRYLIKTRGQQVTLSCSPISGHRSVSWYQQTPGQGLQFLFEYFSETQRNKGNFPGRFSGRQFSNSRSEMNVSTLELGDSALYLCASSSEGGGYEQYFGPGTRLTVT.

The chain carries TRBV28 and TRBJ1-2; a weak D match, TRBD1 (6 bases). The V gene's germline CDR1 is MDHEN and CDR2 SYDVKM. The CDR3 runs 12 residues. V lost 6 bases and J lost 10, with 15 bases in between. This CDR3 reads CASRYTGSNYTF. The DNA for the CDR3 is TGTGCCAGCAGATATACAGGGTCCAACTACACCTTC.

The rearrangement joins TRBV30 to TRBJ2-5, with D possibly TRBD1 on 5 matching bases. Germline values: CDR1 GTSNPN, CDR2 SVGIG (reference sequence). Trimming stripped 2 bases from V and 0 bases from J, with 19 bases between. CDR3 length: 17 amino acids. Here the CDR3 DNA reads TGTGCCTGGAGTCCCAAAGACCGGACATCGTACCAAGAGACCCAGTACTTC. It codes for CAWSPKDRTSYQETQYF.

This clone was observed a handful of times. The chain recombines TRBV7-3 with TRBJ2-1, with D possibly TRBD2 on 7 matching bases. This CDR3 has 15 amino acids. Trimming shortened V by 4 bases and J by 9 bases, and 19 bases separated the two germline ends. CDR1 is SGHTA and CDR2 is FQGTGA in the germline V gene. The CDR3 bases are TGTGCCAGCAGCTCCACGGGCCGAAGGGGGGGTGAGCAGTTCTTC. It yields the protein CASSSTGRRGGEQFF.

V and J are TRBV7-9 and TRBJ1-3; TRBD1 agrees at 8 bases. Trimming at V came to 5 bases and at J to 0 bases, leaving 6 bases not matched to a gene. CDR1 is SEHNR, CDR2 FQNEAQ, per germline (reference sequence). The length of the CDR3 is 16 residues. CDR3 protein: CASSLTGVISGNTIYF. In nucleotides, the CDR3 is TGTGCCAGCAGCCTGACAGGGGTGATCTCTGGAAACACCATATATTTT.

This clone was recorded only once. This rearrangement joins TRBV28 to TRBJ1-1, with 10 bases fitting TRBD1. Trimming removed 6 bases from V and 0 bases from J; junction bases left unmatched: 19. Per the germline V gene, CDR1 is MDHEN and CDR2 is SYDVKM. The CDR3 contains 20 residues. The DNA of the CDR3 is TGTGCCAGCAGGCACCCCCGAGGGACAGGGGACCCTTACGTGAACACTGAAGCTTTCTTT. It translates to CASRHPRGTGDPYVNTEAFF.

This clone appeared many times. Mismatch with germline at one junction end may stem from a read error. The chain employs TRBV7-9 and TRBJ1-3; unclear D gene. The CDR3 is made up of 16 amino acids. From germline, CDR1 is SEHNR and CDR2 FQNEAQ (reference sequence). CDR3 nucleotides: TGTGCCAGCAGCGTCCAAAGAGGCGGACCTGGAGACACCATATATTTT. It specifies CASSVQRGGPGDTIYF.

The J gene is TRBJ1-1, the V gene TRBV5-8; no reliable D call. CDR1 is SGHTS and CDR2 is YDEGEE in the germline V gene. The V end lost 1 base, the J end lost 4 bases, and 8 bases lay between the germline ends. The CDR3 length is 13 residues. The CDR3: CASSLKGTTEAFF. The CDR3, as DNA: TGTGCCAGCAGCTTGAAGGGAACCACTGAAGCTTTCTTT.

The chain employs TRBV28 and TRBJ2-3; either TRBD1 or TRBD2 may fit D (6 bases each). The CDR3 is 17 amino acids. Germline CDR1 is MDHEN and CDR2 is SYDVKM. Deletions cut 5 bases from V and 0 bases from J, with 18 bases between. CDR3 protein: CASSRSGGGRSTDTQYF. CDR3 DNA sequence: TGTGCCAGCAGTCGCTCAGGAGGGGGGCGAAGCACAGATACGCAGTATTTT.

The chain employs TRBV5-5 and TRBJ2-7; D is undetermined. The CDR3 runs to 16 residues. V lost 1 base to trimming and J lost 1 base, with 15 bases between them. Per germline, CDR1 SGHKS and CDR2 YYEKEE (reference sequence). The CDR3 loop is CASSLSPTSQSYEQYF. The CDR3 DNA is TGTGCCAGCAGCTTGTCGCCAACATCTCAATCCTACGAGCAGTACTTC.

The rearrangement joins TRBV4-1 to TRBJ2-3; D is possibly TRBD2 (5 bases). Trimming removed 5 bases from V and 1 base from J, with 7 bases in between. CDR1 MGHRA and CDR2 YSYEKL come from the germline V gene. This CDR3 comprises 13 residues. CDR3 DNA sequence: TGCGCCAGCAGCGCACTAGGCACAGATACGCAGTATTTT. This sequence encodes CASSALGTDTQYF.

The V and J genes are TRBV10-3 and TRBJ2-5; D unclear. Germline V gene sequence: CDR1 ENHRY, CDR2 SYGVKD. Trimming removed 4 bases at V and 0 bases at J, with 6 bases between. The CDR3 extends over 13 amino acids. The CDR3 DNA reads as TGTGCCATCAGTGGACGGGACCAAGAGACCCAGTACTTC. This encodes CAISGRDQETQYF.

This clone has more than one count but fewer than ten. The rearrangement joins TRBV18 to TRBJ1-1, with 7 bases matching TRBD1. The V segment lost 2 bases and the J segment 6 bases; nucleotides outside the gene matches: 6. CDR3 size: 14 residues. Germline CDR1 reads KGHSH; CDR2 reads LQKENI. The CDR3 protein is CASSPSQGYPEAFF. DNA for the CDR3: TGTGCCAGCTCACCATCACAGGGGTACCCTGAAGCTTTCTTT. The complete variable domain, with remaining parts taken from reference TRBV18 and TRBJ1-1, reads NAGVMQNPRHLVRRRGQEARLRCSPMKGHSHVYWYRQLPEEGLKFMVYLQKENIIDESGMPKERFSAEFPKEGPSILRIQQVVRGDSAAYFCASSPSQGYPEAFFGQGTRLTVV.

This chain connects TRBV4-1 to TRBJ2-7; 8 nucleotides align to TRBD1. Per the germline V gene, CDR1 is MGHRA and CDR2 is YSYEKL. V gave up 4 bases and J gave up 2 bases; unmatched junction bases: 7. The CDR3 covers 15 residues. DNA for the CDR3: TGCGCCAGCAGCCGATCCGGACAGGGAACCTACGAGCAGTACTTC. This translates into CASSRSGQGTYEQYF.

This clone was found a few times. This rearrangement joins TRBV10-3 to TRBJ2-5, with TRBD1 as a possible D gene (6 bases). Trimming took off 8 bases at V and 5 bases at J, with 15 bases between the two ends. The germline V gene has CDR1 ENHRY and CDR2 SYGVKD. The CDR3 consists of 13 residues. DNA for the CDR3: TGTGCCATCGGGGAACAGGGTGGGGAGACCCAGTACTTC. Its translation is CAIGEQGGETQYF.